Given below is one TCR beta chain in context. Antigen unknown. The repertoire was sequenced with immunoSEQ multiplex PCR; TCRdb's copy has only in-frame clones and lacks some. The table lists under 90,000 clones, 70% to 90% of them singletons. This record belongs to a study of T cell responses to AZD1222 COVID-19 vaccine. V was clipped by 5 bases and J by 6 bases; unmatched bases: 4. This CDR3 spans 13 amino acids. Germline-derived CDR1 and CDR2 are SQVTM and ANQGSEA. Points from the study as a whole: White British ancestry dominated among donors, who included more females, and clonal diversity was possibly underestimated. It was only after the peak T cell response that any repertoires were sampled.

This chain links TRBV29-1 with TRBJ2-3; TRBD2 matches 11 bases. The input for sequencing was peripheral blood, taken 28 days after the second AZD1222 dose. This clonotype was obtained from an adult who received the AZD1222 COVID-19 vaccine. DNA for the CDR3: TGCAGCGTTCTTTCTAGCGGGGGGGATACGCAGTATTTT. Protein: CSVLSSGGDTQYF.